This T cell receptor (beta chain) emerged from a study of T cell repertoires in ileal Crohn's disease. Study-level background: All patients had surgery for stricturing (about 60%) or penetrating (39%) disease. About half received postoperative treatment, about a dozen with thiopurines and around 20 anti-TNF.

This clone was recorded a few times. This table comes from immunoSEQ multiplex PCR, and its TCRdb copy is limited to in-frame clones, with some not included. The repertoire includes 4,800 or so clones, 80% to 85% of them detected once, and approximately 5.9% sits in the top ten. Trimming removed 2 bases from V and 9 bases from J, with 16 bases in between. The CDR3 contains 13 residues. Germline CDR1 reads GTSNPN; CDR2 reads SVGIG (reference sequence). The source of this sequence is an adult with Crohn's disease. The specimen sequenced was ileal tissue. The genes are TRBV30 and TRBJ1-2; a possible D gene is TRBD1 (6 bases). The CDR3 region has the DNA TGTGCCTGGAGTCTTAGGCGGACAGCTAGCTACACCTTC. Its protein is CAWSLRRTASYTF.